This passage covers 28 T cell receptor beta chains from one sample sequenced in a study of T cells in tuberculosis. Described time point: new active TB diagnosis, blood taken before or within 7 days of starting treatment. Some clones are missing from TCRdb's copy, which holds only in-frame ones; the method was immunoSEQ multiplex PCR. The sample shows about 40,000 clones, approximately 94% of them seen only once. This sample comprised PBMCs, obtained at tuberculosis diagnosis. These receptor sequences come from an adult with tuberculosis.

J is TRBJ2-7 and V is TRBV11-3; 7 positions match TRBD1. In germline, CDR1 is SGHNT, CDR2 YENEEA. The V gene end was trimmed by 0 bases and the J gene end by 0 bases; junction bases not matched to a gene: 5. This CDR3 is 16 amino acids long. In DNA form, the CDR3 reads TGTGCCAGCAGCTTAGAGCGAGCAGGGGGCTCCTACGAGCAGTACTTC. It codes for CASSLERAGGSYEQYF.

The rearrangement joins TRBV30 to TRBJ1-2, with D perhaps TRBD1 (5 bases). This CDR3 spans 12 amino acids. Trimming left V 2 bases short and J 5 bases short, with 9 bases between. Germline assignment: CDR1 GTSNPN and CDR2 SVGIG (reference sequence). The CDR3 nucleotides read TGTGCCTGGAGTCCAGGGAAGTATGGCTACACCTTC. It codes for CAWSPGKYGYTF.

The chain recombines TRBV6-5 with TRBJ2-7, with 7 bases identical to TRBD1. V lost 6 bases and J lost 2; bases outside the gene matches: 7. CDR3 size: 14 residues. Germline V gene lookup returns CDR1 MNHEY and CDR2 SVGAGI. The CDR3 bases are TGTGCCAGCAGACGGGACAGTCCAACCTACGAGCAGTACTTC. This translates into CASRRDSPTYEQYF.

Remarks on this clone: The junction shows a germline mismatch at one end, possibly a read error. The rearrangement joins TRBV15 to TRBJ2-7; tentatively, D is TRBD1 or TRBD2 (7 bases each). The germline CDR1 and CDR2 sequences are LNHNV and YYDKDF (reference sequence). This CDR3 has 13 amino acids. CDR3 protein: CATSRGGWYEQYF. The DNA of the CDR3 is TGTGCCACTAGCAGGGGGGGATGGTACGAGCAGTACTTC.

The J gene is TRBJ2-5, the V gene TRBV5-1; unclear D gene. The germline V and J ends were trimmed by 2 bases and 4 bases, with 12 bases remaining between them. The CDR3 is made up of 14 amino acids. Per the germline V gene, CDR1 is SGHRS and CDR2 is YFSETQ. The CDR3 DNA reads TGCGCCAGCAGCTTTATTGGTTCGGTAGAGACCCAGTACTTC. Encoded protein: CASSFIGSVETQYF.

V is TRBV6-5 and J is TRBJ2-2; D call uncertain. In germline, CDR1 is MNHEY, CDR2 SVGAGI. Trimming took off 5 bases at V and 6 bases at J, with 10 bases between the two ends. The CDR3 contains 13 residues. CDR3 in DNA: TGTGCCAGCAGTACACTCCGGGCCGGGGAGCTGTTTTTT. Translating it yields CASSTLRAGELFF.

CDR3 DNA sequence: TGTGCCAGCTCACCGGGGACAGGGGGAGCCGGGGAGCTGTTTTTT. Translated, it gives CASSPGTGGAGELFF. This chain joins TRBV18 and TRBJ2-2; 11 nucleotides agree with TRBD1. This CDR3 has 15 amino acids. With V trimmed by 3 bases and J by 6 bases, 3 bases remained unmatched. CDR1 and CDR2 from the germline V gene are KGHSH and LQKENI.

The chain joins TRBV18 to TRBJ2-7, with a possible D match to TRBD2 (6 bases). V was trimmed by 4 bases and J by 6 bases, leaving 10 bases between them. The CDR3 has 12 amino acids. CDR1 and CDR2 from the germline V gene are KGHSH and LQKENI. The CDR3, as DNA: TGTGCCAGCTCACTGCGGGATTCCGAGCAGTACTTC. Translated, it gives CASSLRDSEQYF. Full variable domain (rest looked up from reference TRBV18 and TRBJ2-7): NAGVMQNPRHLVRRRGQEARLRCSPMKGHSHVYWYRQLPEEGLKFMVYLQKENIIDESGMPKERFSAEFPKEGPSILRIQQVVRGDSAAYFCASSLRDSEQYFGPGTRLTVT.

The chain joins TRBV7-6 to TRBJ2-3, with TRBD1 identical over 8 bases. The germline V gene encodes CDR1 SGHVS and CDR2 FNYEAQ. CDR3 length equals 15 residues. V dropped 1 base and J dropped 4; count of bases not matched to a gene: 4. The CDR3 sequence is CASSLVSGGADTQYF. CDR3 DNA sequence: TGTGCCAGCAGCTTAGTGTCAGGGGGCGCAGATACGCAGTATTTT.

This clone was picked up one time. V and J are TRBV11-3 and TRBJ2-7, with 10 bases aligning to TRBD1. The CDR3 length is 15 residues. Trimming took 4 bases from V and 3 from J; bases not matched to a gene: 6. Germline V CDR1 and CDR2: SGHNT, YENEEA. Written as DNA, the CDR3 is TGTGCCAGCAGCTCCCCGGGACAGGGGCGCTACGAGCAGTACTTC. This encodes CASSSPGQGRYEQYF.

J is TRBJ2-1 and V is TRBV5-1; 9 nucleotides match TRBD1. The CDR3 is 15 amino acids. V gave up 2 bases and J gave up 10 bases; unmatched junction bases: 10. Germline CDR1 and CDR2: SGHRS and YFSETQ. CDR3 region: CASSFLEQGAREQFF. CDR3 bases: TGCGCCAGCAGCTTTCTCGAACAGGGGGCGCGGGAGCAGTTCTTC.

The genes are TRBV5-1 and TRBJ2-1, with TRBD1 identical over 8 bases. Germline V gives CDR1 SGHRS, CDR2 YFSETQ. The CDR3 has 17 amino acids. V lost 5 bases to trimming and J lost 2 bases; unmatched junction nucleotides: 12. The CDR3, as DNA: TGCGCCAGCAGACCGTCTGGGGGACAGGCCACCTACAATGAGCAGTTCTTC. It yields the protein CASRPSGGQATYNEQFF. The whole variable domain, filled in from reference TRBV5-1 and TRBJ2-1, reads KAGVTQTPRYLIKTRGQQVTLSCSPISGHRSVSWYQQTPGQGLQFLFEYFSETQRNKGNFPGRFSGRQFSNSRSEMNVSTLELGDSALYLCASRPSGGQATYNEQFFGPGTRLTVL.

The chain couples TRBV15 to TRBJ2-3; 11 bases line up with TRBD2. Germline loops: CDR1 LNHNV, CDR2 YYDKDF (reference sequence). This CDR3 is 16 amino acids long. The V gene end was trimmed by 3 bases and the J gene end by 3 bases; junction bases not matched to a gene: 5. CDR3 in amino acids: CATSSGTSGGTDTQYF. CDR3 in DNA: TGTGCCACCAGCAGCGGAACTAGCGGGGGTACAGATACGCAGTATTTT.

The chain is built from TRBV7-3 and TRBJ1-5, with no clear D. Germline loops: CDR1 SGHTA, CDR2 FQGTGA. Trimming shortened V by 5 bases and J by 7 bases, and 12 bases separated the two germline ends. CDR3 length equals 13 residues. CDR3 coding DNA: TGTGCCAGCAGCCCCAGACACGGACAGCCCCAGCATTTT. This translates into CASSPRHGQPQHF.

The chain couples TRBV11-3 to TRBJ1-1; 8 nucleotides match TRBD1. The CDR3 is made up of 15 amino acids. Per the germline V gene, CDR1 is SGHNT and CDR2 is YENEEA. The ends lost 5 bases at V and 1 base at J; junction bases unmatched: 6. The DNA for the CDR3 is TGTGCCAGCAGCGGGCGCAGGGGGCGGAACACTGAAGCTTTCTTT. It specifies CASSGRRGRNTEAFF.

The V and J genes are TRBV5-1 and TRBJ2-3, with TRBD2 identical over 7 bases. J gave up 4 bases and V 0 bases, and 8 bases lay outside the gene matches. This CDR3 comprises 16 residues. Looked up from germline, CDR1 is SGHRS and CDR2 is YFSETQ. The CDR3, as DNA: TGCGCCAGCAGCTTGGAGCGGGGCTCGTTGTCAGATACGCAGTATTTT. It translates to CASSLERGSLSDTQYF.

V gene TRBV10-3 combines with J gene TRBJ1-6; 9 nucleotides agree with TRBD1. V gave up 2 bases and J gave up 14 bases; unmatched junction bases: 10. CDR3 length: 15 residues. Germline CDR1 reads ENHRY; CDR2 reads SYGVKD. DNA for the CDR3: TGTGCCATCAGTGAGGCGGGACAGGGAGGAAAAACCCTCCACTTT. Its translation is CAISEAGQGGKTLHF.

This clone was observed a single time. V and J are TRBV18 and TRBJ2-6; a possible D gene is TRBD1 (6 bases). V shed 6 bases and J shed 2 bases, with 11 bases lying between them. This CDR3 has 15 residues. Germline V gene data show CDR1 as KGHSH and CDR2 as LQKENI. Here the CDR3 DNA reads TGTGCCAGCTCGTCACAGGGTCCTGGGGCCAACGTCCTGACTTTC. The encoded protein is CASSSQGPGANVLTF.

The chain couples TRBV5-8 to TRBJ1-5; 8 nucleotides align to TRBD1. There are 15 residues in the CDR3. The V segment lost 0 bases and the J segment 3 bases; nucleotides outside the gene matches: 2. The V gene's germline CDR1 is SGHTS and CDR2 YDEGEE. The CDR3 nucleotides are TGTGCCAGCAGCTTGGGGACAGGGCCCAATCAGCCCCAGCATTTT. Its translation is CASSLGTGPNQPQHF.

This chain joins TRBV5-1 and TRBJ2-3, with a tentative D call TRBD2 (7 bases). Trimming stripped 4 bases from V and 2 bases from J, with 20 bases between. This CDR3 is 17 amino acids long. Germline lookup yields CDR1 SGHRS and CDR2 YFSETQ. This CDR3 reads CASSGALAGAFTDTQYF. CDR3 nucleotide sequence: TGCGCCAGCAGCGGTGCCCTTGCGGGGGCCTTCACAGATACGCAGTATTTT.

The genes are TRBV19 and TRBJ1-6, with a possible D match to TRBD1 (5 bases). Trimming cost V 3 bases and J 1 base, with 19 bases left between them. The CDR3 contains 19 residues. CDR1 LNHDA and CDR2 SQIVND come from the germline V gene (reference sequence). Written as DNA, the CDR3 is TGTGCCAGTAGTATTTTCTTTTTCCAGGGTGTGTCCTATAATTCACCCCTCCACTTT. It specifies CASSIFFFQGVSYNSPLHF.

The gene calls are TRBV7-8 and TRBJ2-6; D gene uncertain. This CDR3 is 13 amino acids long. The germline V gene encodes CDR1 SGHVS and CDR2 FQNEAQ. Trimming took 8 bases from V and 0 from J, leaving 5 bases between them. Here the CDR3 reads CASRYSGANVLTF. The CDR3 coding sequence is TGTGCCAGCCGGTACTCTGGGGCCAACGTCCTGACTTTC.

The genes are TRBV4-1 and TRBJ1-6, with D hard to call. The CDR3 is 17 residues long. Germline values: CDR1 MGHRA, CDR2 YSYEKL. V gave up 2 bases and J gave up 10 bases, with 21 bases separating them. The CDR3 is CASSQNSPELIRSPLHF. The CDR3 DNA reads TGCGCCAGCAGCCAAAACAGCCCCGAGCTTATTAGATCACCCCTCCACTTT.

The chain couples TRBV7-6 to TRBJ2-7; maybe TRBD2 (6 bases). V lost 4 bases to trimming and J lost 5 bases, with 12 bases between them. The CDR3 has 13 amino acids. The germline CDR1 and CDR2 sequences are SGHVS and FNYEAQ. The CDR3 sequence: CASSSAGTHEQYF. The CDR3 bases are TGTGCCAGCAGCTCCGCAGGGACTCACGAGCAGTACTTC. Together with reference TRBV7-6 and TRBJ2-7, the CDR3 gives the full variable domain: GAGVSQSPRYKVTKRGQDVALRCDPISGHVSLYWYRQALGQGPEFLTYFNYEAQQDKSGLPNDRFSAERPEGSISTLTIQRTEQRDSAMYRCASSSAGTHEQYFGPGTRLTVT.

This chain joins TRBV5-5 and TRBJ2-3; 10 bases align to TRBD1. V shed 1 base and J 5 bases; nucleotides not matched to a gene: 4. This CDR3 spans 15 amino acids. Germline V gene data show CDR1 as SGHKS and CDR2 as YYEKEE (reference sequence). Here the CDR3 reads CASSLWDRGKDTQYF. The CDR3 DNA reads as TGTGCCAGCAGCTTGTGGGACAGGGGAAAAGATACGCAGTATTTT.

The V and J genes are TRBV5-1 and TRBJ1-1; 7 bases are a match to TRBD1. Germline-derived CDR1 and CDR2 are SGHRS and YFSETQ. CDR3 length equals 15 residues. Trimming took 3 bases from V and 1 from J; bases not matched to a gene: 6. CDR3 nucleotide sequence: TGCGCCAGCAGCTGGCAACAGGGGAAGAACACTGAAGCTTTCTTT. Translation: CASSWQQGKNTEAFF.

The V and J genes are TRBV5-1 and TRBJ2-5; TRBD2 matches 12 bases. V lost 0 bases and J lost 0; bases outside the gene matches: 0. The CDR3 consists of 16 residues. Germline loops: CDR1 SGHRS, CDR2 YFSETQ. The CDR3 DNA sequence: TGCGCCAGCAGCTTGGGACTAGCGGGGGACCAAGAGACCCAGTACTTC. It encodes CASSLGLAGDQETQYF. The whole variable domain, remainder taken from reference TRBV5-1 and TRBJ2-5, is KAGVTQTPRYLIKTRGQQVTLSCSPISGHRSVSWYQQTPGQGLQFLFEYFSETQRNKGNFPGRFSGRQFSNSRSEMNVSTLELGDSALYLCASSLGLAGDQETQYFGPGTRLLVL.

The CDR3 DNA sequence: TGTGCCAGCAGTTTATTTGGGTTCGGAGACGAGCAGTACTTC. Residues: CASSLFGFGDEQYF. V is TRBV27 and J is TRBJ2-7; D is uncertain. This CDR3 is 14 amino acids long. Trimming left V 1 base short and J 5 bases short, with 12 bases between. CDR1 and CDR2 from the germline V gene are MNHEY and SMNVEV (reference sequence).